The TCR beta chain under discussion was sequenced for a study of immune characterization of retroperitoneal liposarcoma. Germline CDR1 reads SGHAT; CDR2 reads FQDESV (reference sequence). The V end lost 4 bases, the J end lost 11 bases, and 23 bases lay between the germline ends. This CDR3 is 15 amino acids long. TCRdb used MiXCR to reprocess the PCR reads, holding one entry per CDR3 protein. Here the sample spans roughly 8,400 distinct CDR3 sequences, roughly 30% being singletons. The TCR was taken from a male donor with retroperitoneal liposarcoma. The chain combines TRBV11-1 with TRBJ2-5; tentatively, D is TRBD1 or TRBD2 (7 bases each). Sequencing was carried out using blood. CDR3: CASSSDRASGTLQYF. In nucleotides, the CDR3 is TGTGCCAGCAGCTCCGACAGGGCTAGCGGAACTTTGCAGTACTTC.